This T cell receptor beta chain derives from a study of CD8 T cells in Susac syndrome. cDNA came from about 0.5 to 1 ug RNA primed by random hexamers. TCRdb analysed the immunoSEQ multiplex PCR reads with MiXCR anew, one entry per CDR3 protein. The sample shows about 250,000 distinct CDR3 sequences, around 95% of them seen only once. Trimming cost V 6 bases and J 7 bases; bases outside gene matches: 10. Germline loops: CDR1 LNHDA, CDR2 SQIVND (reference sequence). The CDR3 is 14 residues long. The sequence was obtained from a human donor with multiple sclerosis. The sequenced material came from CD4+ T cells from PBMCs. J is TRBJ1-2 and V is TRBV19; 8 bases line up with TRBD1. DNA of the CDR3: TGTGCCAGTAGCATTACAGGGGGAGGCTCTGGCTACACCTTC. Encoded protein: CASSITGGGSGYTF.